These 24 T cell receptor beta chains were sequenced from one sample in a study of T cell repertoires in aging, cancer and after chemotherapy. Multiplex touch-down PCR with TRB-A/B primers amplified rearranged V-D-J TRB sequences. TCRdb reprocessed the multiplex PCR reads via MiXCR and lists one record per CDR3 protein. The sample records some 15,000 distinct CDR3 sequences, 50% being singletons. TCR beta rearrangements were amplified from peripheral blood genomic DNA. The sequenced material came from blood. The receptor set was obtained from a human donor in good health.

In DNA form, the CDR3 reads TGTGCCAGCATGGGCGGGAGGGCGATCTACAATGAGCAGTTCTTC. Translating it yields CASMGGRAIYNEQFF. The chain is built from TRBV6-1 and TRBJ2-1; 9 bases map to TRBD2. The CDR3 runs to 15 residues. Trimming took 7 bases from V and 3 from J; bases not matched to a gene: 7. Germline V gene sequence: CDR1 MNHNS, CDR2 SASEGT.

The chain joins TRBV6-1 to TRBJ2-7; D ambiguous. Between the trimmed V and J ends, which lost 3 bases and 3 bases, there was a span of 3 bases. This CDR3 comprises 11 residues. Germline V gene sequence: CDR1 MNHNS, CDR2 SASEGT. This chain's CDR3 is CASSEGYEQYF. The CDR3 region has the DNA TGTGCCAGCAGTGAGGGCTACGAGCAGTACTTC.

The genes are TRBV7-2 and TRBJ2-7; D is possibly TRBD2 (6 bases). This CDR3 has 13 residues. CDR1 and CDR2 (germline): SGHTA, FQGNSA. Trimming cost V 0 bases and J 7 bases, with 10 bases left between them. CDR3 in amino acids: CASSLARGWEQYF. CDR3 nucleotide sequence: TGTGCCAGCAGCTTAGCGCGGGGCTGGGAGCAGTACTTC.

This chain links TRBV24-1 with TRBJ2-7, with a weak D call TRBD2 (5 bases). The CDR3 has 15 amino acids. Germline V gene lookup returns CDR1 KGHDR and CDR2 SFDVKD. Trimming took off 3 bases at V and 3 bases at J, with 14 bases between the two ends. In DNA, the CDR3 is TGTGCCACCAGTGATGGAGGACGGCCAAGCTACGAGCAGTACTTC. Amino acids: CATSDGGRPSYEQYF.

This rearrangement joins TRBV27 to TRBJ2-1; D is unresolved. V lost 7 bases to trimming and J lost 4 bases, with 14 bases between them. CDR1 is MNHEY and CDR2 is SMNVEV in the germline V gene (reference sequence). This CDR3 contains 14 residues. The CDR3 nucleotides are TGTGCCAGCATCAACGGTACTCGGTACAATGAGCAGTTCTTC. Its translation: CASINGTRYNEQFF.

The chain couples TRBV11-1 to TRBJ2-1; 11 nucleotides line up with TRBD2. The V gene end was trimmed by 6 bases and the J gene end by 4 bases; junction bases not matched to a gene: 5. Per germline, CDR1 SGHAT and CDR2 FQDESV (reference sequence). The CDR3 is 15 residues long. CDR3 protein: CASSRLAGSYNEQFF. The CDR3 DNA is TGTGCCAGCAGTAGACTAGCGGGAAGTTACAATGAGCAGTTCTTC.

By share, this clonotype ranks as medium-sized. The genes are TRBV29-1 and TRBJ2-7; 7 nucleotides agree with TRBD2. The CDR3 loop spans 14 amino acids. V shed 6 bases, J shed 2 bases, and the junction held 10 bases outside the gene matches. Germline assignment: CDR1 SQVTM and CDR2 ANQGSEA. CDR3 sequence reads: CSVGEGGSTYEQYF. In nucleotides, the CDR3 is TGCAGCGTGGGTGAGGGCGGGAGCACCTACGAGCAGTACTTC.

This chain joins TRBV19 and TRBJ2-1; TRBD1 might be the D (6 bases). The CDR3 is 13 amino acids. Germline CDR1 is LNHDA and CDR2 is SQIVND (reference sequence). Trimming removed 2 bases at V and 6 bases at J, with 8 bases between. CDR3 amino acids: CASSINRANEQFF. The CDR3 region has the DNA TGTGCCAGTAGTATAAACAGGGCCAATGAGCAGTTCTTC.

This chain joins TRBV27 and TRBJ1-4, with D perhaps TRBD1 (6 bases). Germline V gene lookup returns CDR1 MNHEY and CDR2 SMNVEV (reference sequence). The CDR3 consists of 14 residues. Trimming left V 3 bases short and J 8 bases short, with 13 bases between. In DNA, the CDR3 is TGTGCCAGCAGTTTGGGCAGGGGAGACGAAAAACTGTTTTTT. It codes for CASSLGRGDEKLFF.

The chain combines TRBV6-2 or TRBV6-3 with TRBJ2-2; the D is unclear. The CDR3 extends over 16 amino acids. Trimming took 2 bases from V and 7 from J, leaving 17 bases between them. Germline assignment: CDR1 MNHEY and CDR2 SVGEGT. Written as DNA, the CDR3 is TGTGCCAGCAGTTACACTAACTCATTGTATAACGGGGAGCTGTTTTTT. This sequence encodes CASSYTNSLYNGELFF.

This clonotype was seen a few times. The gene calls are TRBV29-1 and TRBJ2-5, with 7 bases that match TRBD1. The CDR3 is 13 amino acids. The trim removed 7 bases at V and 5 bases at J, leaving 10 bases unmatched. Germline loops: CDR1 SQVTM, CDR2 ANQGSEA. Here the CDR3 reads CSGLYRGSETQYF. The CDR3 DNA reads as TGCAGCGGGCTCTACAGGGGCAGTGAGACCCAGTACTTC. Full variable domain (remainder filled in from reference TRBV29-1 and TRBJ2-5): SAVISQKPSRDICQRGTSLTIQCQVDSQVTMMFWYRQQPGQSLTLIATANQGSEATYESGFVIDKFPISRPNLTFSTLTVSNMSPEDSSIYLCSGLYRGSETQYFGPGTRLLVL.

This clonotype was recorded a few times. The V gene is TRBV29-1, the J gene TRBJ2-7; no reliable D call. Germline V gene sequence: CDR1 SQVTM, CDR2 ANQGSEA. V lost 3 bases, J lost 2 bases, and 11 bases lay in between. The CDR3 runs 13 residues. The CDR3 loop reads CSVERLQPYEQYF. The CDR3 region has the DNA TGCAGCGTTGAGAGGCTGCAACCCTACGAGCAGTACTTC.

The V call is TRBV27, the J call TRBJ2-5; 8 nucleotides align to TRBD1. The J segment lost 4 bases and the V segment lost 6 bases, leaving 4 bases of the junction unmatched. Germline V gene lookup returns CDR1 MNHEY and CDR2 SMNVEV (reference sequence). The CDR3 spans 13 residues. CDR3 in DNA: TGTGCCAGCAGGTCAGACAGGGGAGAGACCCAGTACTTC. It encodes CASRSDRGETQYF.

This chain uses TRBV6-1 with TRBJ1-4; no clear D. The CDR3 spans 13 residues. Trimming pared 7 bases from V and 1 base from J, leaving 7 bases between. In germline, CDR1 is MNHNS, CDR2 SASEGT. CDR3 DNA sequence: TGTGCCAGCATGGATGGAACTAATGAAAAACTGTTTTTT. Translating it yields CASMDGTNEKLFF.

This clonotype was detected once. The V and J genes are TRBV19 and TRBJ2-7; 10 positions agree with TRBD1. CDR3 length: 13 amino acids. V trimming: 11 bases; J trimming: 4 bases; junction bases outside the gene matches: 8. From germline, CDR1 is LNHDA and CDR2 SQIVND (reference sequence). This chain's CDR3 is CASSTGGLYEQYF. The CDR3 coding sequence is TGTGCCTCCTCGACAGGGGGCTTGTACGAGCAGTACTTC.

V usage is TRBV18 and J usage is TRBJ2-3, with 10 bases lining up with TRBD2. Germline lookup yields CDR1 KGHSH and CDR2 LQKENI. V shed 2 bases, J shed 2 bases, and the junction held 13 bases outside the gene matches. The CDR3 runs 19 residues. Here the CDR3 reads CASSPVRLAGEGFTDTQYF. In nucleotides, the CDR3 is TGTGCCAGCTCACCAGTCCGGCTAGCGGGAGAGGGCTTCACAGATACGCAGTATTTT.

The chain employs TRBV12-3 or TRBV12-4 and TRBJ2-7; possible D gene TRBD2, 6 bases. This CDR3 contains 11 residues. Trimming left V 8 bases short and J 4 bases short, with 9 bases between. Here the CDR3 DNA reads TGTGCCAGCGGGACTTTTTACGAGCAGTACTTC. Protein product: CASGTFYEQYF.

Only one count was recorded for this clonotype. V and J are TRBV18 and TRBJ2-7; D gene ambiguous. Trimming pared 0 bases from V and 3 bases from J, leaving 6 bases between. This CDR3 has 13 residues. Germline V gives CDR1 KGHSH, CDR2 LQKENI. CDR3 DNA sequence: TGTGCCAGCTCACCACCCGGCGGCTACGAGCAGTACTTC. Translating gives CASSPPGGYEQYF.

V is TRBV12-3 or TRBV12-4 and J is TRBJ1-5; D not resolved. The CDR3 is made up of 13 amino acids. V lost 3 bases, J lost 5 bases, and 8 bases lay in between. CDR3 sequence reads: CASSFGEDQPQHF. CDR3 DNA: TGTGCCAGCAGTTTCGGGGAAGATCAGCCCCAGCATTTT.

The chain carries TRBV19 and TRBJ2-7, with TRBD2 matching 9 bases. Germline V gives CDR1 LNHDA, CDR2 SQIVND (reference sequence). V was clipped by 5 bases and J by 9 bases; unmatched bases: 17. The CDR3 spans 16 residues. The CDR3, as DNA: TGTGCCAGTAGTCTCCTGGGCCCAGCGGGAGGTAACGGGCAGTACTTC. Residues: CASSLLGPAGGNGQYF.

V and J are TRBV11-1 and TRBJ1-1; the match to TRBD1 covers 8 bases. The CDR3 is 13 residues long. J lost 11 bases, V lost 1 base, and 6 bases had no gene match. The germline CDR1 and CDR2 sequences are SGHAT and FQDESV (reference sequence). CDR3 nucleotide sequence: TGTGCCAGCAGCTTAGGGTCCAGGGGGCAGGCTTTCTTT. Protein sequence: CASSLGSRGQAFF.

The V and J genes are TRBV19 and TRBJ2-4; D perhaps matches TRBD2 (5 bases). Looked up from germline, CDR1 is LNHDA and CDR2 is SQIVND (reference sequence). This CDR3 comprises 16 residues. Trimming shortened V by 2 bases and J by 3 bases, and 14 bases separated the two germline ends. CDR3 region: CASSIPREKGKNIQYF. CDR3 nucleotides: TGTGCCAGTAGTATACCGAGGGAAAAAGGCAAAAACATTCAGTACTTC.

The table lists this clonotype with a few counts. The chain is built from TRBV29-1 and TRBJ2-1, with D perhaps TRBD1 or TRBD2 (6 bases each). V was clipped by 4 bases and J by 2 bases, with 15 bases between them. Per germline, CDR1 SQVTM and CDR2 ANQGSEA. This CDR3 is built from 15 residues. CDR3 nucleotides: TGCAGCGTTGGGCATAGGGGGGCACCCTACAATGAGCAGTTCTTC. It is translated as CSVGHRGAPYNEQFF.

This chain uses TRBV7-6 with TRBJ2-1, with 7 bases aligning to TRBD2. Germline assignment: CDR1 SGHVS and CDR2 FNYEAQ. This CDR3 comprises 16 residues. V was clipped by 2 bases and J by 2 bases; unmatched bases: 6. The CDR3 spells CASSLLRSGAYNEQFF. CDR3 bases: TGTGCCAGCAGCTTATTAAGGAGCGGGGCCTACAATGAGCAGTTCTTC.